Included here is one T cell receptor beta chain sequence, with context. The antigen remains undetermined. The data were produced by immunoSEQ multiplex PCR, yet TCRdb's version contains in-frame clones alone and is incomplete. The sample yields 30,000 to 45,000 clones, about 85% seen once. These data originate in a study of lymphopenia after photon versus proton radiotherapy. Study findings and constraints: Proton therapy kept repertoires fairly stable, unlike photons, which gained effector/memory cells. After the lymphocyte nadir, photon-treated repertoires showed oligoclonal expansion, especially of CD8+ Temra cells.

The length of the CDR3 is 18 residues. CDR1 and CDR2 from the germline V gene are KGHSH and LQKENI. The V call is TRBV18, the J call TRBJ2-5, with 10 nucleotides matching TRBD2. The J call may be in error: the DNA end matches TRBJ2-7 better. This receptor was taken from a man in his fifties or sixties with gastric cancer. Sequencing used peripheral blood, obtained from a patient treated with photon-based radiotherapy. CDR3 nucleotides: TGTGCCAGCTCACCTATGTCGACTAGCGGGCCATCCCCCTACGAGCAGTACTTC. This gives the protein CASSPMSTSGPSPYEQYF.